The 8 T cell receptor beta chains reported below all come from one sample, sequenced in a study of blood T cell repertoires in COVID-19. The data were produced by immunoSEQ multiplex PCR, yet TCRdb's version contains in-frame clones alone and is incomplete. The data contain approximately 96,000 clones, 81% of them seen just once; the ten biggest clones take up around a tenth. The sequencing input was peripheral blood. The source is a woman aged 80 or over with acute or convalescent COVID-19.

The genes are TRBV6-5 and TRBJ1-1, with 7 bases fitting TRBD1. From germline, CDR1 is MNHEY and CDR2 SVGAGI. CDR3 length equals 13 residues. J gave up 4 bases and V 2 bases, and 1 base lay outside the gene matches. In DNA form, the CDR3 reads TGTGCCAGCAGTTACGCAGGGGGCACTGAAGCTTTCTTT. Translation: CASSYAGGTEAFF.

The V gene is TRBV4-1, the J gene TRBJ2-7; the match to TRBD1 covers 9 bases. The germline V gene has CDR1 MGHRA and CDR2 YSYEKL. V dropped 0 bases and J dropped 7; count of bases not matched to a gene: 7. The CDR3 length is 15 residues. DNA of the CDR3: TGCGCCAGCAGCCAAGATTTGGGACAGGGACGTGAGCAGTACTTC. Translated: CASSQDLGQGREQYF.

The chain carries TRBV6-2 or TRBV6-3 and TRBJ2-6; D is unresolved. The germline gives CDR1 MNHEY, CDR2 SVGEGT. This CDR3 spans 13 amino acids. Trimming pared 5 bases from V and 0 bases from J, leaving 2 bases between. As DNA, the CDR3 is TGTGCCAGCAGTCGCTCTGGGGCCAACGTCCTGACTTTC. Protein product: CASSRSGANVLTF.

The chain employs TRBV19 and TRBJ1-2; possible D gene TRBD1, 5 bases. Looked up from germline, CDR1 is LNHDA and CDR2 is SQIVND (reference sequence). This CDR3 has 17 residues. V was shortened by 3 bases and J by 3 bases, with 20 bases between the two germline ends. CDR3 coding DNA: TGTGCCAGTAGTATCCAATCTGTAGGGGTAGGTGACTATGGCTACACCTTC. Translated: CASSIQSVGVGDYGYTF.

This clone was counted only a few times. The rearrangement links TRBV5-5 to TRBJ1-6; 7 bases align to TRBD1. V was clipped by 2 bases and J by 6 bases; unmatched bases: 5. Germline lookup yields CDR1 SGHKS and CDR2 YYEKEE (reference sequence). The CDR3 covers 15 residues. CDR3 protein: CASSLTGAPNSPLHF. CDR3 coding DNA: TGTGCCAGCAGCTTAACAGGGGCCCCTAATTCACCCCTCCACTTT.

This rearrangement joins TRBV5-1 to TRBJ1-4; 9 bases agree with TRBD1. CDR1 and CDR2 from the germline V gene are SGHRS and YFSETQ. There are 15 residues in the CDR3. V shed 4 bases, J shed 8 bases, and the junction held 9 bases outside the gene matches. The CDR3 sequence: CASSRTGGFREKLFF. The CDR3, as DNA: TGCGCCAGCAGCCGAACAGGGGGCTTTCGAGAAAAACTGTTTTTT.

Only a few counts were recorded for this clone. The CDR3 DNA reads TGTGCCACCAGCCCGACCCCAGCGGGGGCCTCCACCGGGGAGCTGTTTTTT. Translation gives CATSPTPAGASTGELFF. This chain uses TRBV15 with TRBJ2-2, with TRBD2 matching over 8 bases. Germline CDR1 is LNHNV and CDR2 is YYDKDF (reference sequence). The ends lost 5 bases at V and 4 bases at J; junction bases unmatched: 12. The CDR3 loop spans 17 amino acids.

This chain uses TRBV7-8 with TRBJ2-1; no clear D gene. The germline gives CDR1 SGHVS, CDR2 FQNEAQ. CDR3 length: 13 amino acids. The V and J ends lost 0 bases and 4 bases respectively, with 4 bases between them. The CDR3 nucleotides are TGTGCCAGCAGCTTAGCGAGGTACAATGAGCAGTTCTTC. Translating gives CASSLARYNEQFF.